These 7 T cell receptor beta chains were sequenced from one sample in a study of blood T cells in healthy people across ages. A second PCR of 7 to 11 cycles used a sample-barcoded 5' primer and a J-beta primer mix. TCRdb analysed the 5' RACE reads with MiXCR anew, one entry per CDR3 protein. The table lists fewer than 1,200,000 distinct CDR3 sequences, approximately 25% of them singletons. In addition, the sample was reused for a study of T cells of mothers and their children.

Sequences were obtained from blood. These receptors were taken from a girl aged 2-15 years in good health.

This rearrangement joins TRBV7-3 to TRBJ1-2, with 8 bases lining up with TRBD1. The CDR3 has 12 residues. Germline trimming cut 8 bases from V and 8 bases from J; bases unmatched to any gene: 7. Germline V gene lookup returns CDR1 SGHTA and CDR2 FQGTGA. CDR3 sequence reads: CASGDRGGGYTF. The CDR3, as DNA: TGTGCCAGCGGTGACAGGGGCGGGGGCTACACCTTC.

This clonotype was detected a few times. J is TRBJ2-3 and V is TRBV6-2 or TRBV6-3, with D perhaps matching TRBD1 (5 bases). The CDR3 is 13 amino acids. The germline CDR1 and CDR2 sequences are MNHEY and SVGEGT. The ends were cut back, 10 bases at V and 0 bases at J, with 11 bases in the middle. This CDR3 reads CAICAGSTDTQYF. The CDR3 bases are TGTGCCATTTGTGCAGGGAGCACAGATACGCAGTATTTT.

This chain uses TRBV20-1 with TRBJ2-1; the D gene is possibly TRBD1 (5 bases). The end of the DNA fits TRBJ2-7 better, so the J call may be wrong. The V gene's germline CDR1 is DFQATT and CDR2 SNEGSKA (reference sequence). CDR3 length: 15 residues. CDR3 DNA: TGCAGTGCTACCAGGGCGTCCTTGAGCTCCTACGAGCAGTACTTC. Protein product: CSATRASLSSYEQYF.

This clonotype was recorded many times. CDR3 region: CASSLTGGNEQYF. CDR3 DNA: TGTGCCAGCAGTTTAACAGGGGGCAACGAGCAGTACTTC. V usage is TRBV28 and J usage is TRBJ2-7; TRBD1 aligns across 9 bases. The CDR3 is 13 amino acids. The V segment lost 2 bases and the J segment 5 bases; nucleotides outside the gene matches: 1. Germline CDR1 MDHEN, CDR2 SYDVKM.

This clonotype showed up just a few times. V is TRBV16 and J is TRBJ2-5; the D gene is possibly TRBD2 (7 bases). The length of the CDR3 is 17 residues. The ends were cut back, 2 bases at V and 7 bases at J, with 23 bases in the middle. CDR1 and CDR2 (germline): KGHSY, FQNENV. The CDR3 nucleotides read TGTGCCAGCAGCCAAGAGGGGGGACTACCACCGCCGGGGACCCAGTACTTC. Its translation: CASSQEGGLPPPGTQYF.

This clonotype was seen more than once but under ten times. The chain carries TRBV5-4 and TRBJ1-2; D unresolved. The germline gives CDR1 SGHNT, CDR2 YYREEE (reference sequence). Trimming pared 0 bases from V and 6 bases from J, leaving 6 bases between. The CDR3 runs 12 residues. CDR3 residues: CASSLEADGYTF. Here the CDR3 DNA reads TGTGCCAGCAGCTTGGAGGCAGATGGCTACACCTTC.

This clonotype has more than one count but fewer than ten. The chain links TRBV12-3 or TRBV12-4 to TRBJ2-1, with D perhaps matching TRBD1 or TRBD2 (5 bases each). The DNA end favors TRBJ2-5, so the J call may be wrong. This CDR3 spans 14 amino acids. The CDR3 region has the DNA TGTGCCAGCAGTCCCGAGTGGCCGGGACAGACCCAGTACTTC. Translating gives CASSPEWPGQTQYF.